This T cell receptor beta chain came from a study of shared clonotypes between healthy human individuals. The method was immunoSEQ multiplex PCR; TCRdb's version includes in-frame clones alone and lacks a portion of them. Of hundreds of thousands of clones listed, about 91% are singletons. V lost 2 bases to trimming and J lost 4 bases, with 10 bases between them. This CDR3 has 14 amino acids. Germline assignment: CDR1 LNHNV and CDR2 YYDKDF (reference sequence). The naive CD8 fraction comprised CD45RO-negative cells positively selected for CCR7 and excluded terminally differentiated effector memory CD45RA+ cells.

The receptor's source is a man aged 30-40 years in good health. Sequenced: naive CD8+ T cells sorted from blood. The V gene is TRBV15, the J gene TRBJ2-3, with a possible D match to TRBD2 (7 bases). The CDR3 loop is CATSRRGGSDTQYF. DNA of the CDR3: TGTGCCACCAGCAGAAGGGGGGGCTCAGATACGCAGTATTTT.